The following is a TCR beta chain sequence with its context. The antigen remains undetermined. Germline CDR1 is KGHSH and CDR2 is LQKENI. The V and J ends lost 6 bases and 5 bases, in that order; junction bases with no gene match: 11. This CDR3 spans 15 amino acids. The data were produced by immunoSEQ multiplex PCR, yet TCRdb's version contains in-frame clones alone and is incomplete. The sample lists 200,000 to 250,000 clones; roughly three quarters were seen once. This sample was included in a study of cytotoxic CD8 clonotypes in ibrutinib-treated CLL. Findings and limits, study-wide: A rise in clonality was seen at ibrutinib response, and a fall back toward baseline was seen at progression. Patients had baseline clonality above age-matched healthy donors, and this clonality moved with circulating CD8+ T-cell counts.

The specimen comprised PBMCs, sampled after 12 months of ibrutinib treatment. This TCR was sampled from a human donor with chronic lymphocytic leukemia. The V call is TRBV18, the J call TRBJ1-1; 8 positions match TRBD1. The CDR3 is CASSERQGRRTEAFF. In nucleotides, the CDR3 is TGTGCCAGCTCGGAAAGACAGGGGAGAAGGACTGAAGCTTTCTTT.